Shown below are 18 T cell receptor beta chains from a single sample sequenced in a study of T cell repertoires in cytomegalovirus infection. TCRdb reanalysed the reads using MiXCR and keeps one entry per CDR3 protein. The sample consists of some 600,000 distinct CDR3 sequences, approximately 24% of them appearing once. The sample consisted of CD8+ T cells from PBMCs. Source of these receptors: a human donor in good health (CMV status not recorded). Some clones in this sample may be carry-over from other donors' samples.

The rearrangement links TRBV6-5 to TRBJ2-7, with a weak D call TRBD2 (5 bases). Germline assignment: CDR1 MNHEY and CDR2 SVGAGI. Trimming took 0 bases from V and 0 from J, leaving 9 bases between them. The CDR3 covers 15 residues. CDR3 loop: CASSYSEGSSYEQYF. The CDR3 nucleotides are TGTGCCAGCAGTTACTCAGAAGGGAGCTCCTACGAGCAGTACTTC.

This clonotype has a count of ten or more. The chain joins TRBV7-8 to TRBJ2-7, with 9 nucleotides matching TRBD2. The CDR3 covers 14 residues. From germline, CDR1 is SGHVS and CDR2 FQNEAQ. The trim removed 3 bases at V and 2 bases at J, leaving 2 bases unmatched. CDR3 nucleotide sequence: TGTGCCAGCAGCTTGGCTAGCGGGGCCTACGAGCAGTACGTC. The encoded protein is CASSLASGAYEQYV.

Concerning this clonotype itself: The CDR3 ends on some other residue instead of the conserved phenylalanine or tryptophan, so this is likely a read error. V is TRBV7-9 and J is TRBJ2-7; 9 nucleotides align to TRBD1. The germline V gene encodes CDR1 SEHNR and CDR2 FQNEAQ (reference sequence). The V and J ends lost 6 bases and 5 bases, in that order; junction bases with no gene match: 8. The CDR3 has 14 residues. The CDR3 sequence: CASSLRDRDHEQYY. CDR3 DNA: TGTGCCAGCAGTCTCCGGGACAGGGACCACGAGCAGTACTAC.

This clonotype was detected a few times. V is TRBV14 and J is TRBJ1-2, with TRBD1 matching over 10 bases. CDR3 length: 16 residues. Germline CDR1 is SGHDN and CDR2 is FVKESK. Trimming took 4 bases from V and 0 from J; bases not matched to a gene: 5. The CDR3 coding sequence is TGTGCCAGCAGCCCTCGGACAGGGGGAACTAACTATGGCTACACCTTC. It specifies CASSPRTGGTNYGYTF.

This clonotype has just a few counts. This rearrangement joins TRBV7-6 to TRBJ1-2; D unresolved. CDR3 length: 15 residues. Germline V gene lookup returns CDR1 SGHVS and CDR2 FNYEAQ. V gave up 1 base and J gave up 4 bases, with 13 bases separating them. The CDR3, as DNA: TGTGCCAGCAGCTTAGGTCTTACGGATCCCTATGGCTACACCTTC. Translating gives CASSLGLTDPYGYTF.

V is TRBV20-1 and J is TRBJ2-1; TRBD2 matches at 13 bases. This CDR3 region has 18 residues. Germline CDR1 and CDR2: DFQATT and SNEGSKA (reference sequence). Trimming removed 3 bases from V and 6 bases from J; junction bases left unmatched: 14. The CDR3 region is CSASGGLGTSGDLNEQFF. CDR3 in DNA: TGCAGTGCTAGTGGGGGCTTAGGGACTAGCGGGGACCTCAATGAGCAGTTCTTC.

This clonotype was seen repeatedly, ten times or more. This chain connects TRBV7-8 to TRBJ2-5; D gene unclear. Germline V gives CDR1 SGHVS, CDR2 FQNEAQ. The CDR3 has 12 amino acids. V lost 3 bases, J lost 4 bases, and 6 bases lay in between. The CDR3 loop reads CASSFPSETQYF. DNA of the CDR3: TGTGCCAGCAGCTTTCCCTCAGAGACCCAGTACTTC. The entire variable domain, with the rest obtained from reference TRBV7-8 and TRBJ2-5, is as follows: GAGVSQSPRYKVAKRGQDVALRCDPISGHVSLFWYQQALGQGPEFLTYFQNEAQLDKSGLPSDRFFAERPEGSVSTLKIQRTQQEDSAVYLCASSFPSETQYFGPGTRLLVL.

The chain carries TRBV29-1 and TRBJ2-7; TRBD1 agrees at 9 bases. V lost 4 bases and J lost 5; bases outside the gene matches: 15. The CDR3 is 16 residues long. CDR1 SQVTM and CDR2 ANQGSEA come from the germline V gene. The CDR3 region is CSVAFFDRGYDHEQYF. In nucleotides, the CDR3 is TGCAGCGTTGCCTTTTTTGACAGGGGGTACGACCACGAGCAGTACTTC.

This clonotype was found many times. The V and J genes are TRBV29-1 and TRBJ2-1; 8 bases match TRBD1. After removal of 8 bases from V and 3 bases from J, the junction contained 6 bases not matched to a gene. This CDR3 has 13 residues. CDR1 is SQVTM and CDR2 is ANQGSEA in the germline V gene. The CDR3 DNA reads TGCAGCATACAGGGGGTTGGCTACAATGAGCAGTTCTTC. This sequence encodes CSIQGVGYNEQFF.

This clonotype has more than one count but fewer than ten. The V and J genes are TRBV11-2 and TRBJ2-3; maybe TRBD2 (5 bases). The germline CDR1 and CDR2 sequences are SGHAT and FQNNGV. This CDR3 is built from 17 residues. Trimming removed 2 bases at V and 1 base at J, with 16 bases between. CDR3 bases: TGTGCCAGCAGCTTATGGGTTAGCGTATCGGGCACAGATACGCAGTATTTT. It codes for CASSLWVSVSGTDTQYF.

This clonotype was seen at least ten times. V and J are TRBV7-8 and TRBJ1-2; D possibly corresponds to TRBD1 (5 bases). Per germline, CDR1 SGHVS and CDR2 FQNEAQ. The CDR3 runs 16 residues. The V and J ends lost 4 bases and 4 bases respectively, with 19 bases between them. CDR3 region: CASSSVGDAPSYGYTF. In DNA, the CDR3 is TGTGCCAGCAGCTCGGTGGGGGACGCCCCAAGCTATGGCTACACCTTC.

This clonotype was observed a single time. The chain couples TRBV5-1 to TRBJ1-1, with TRBD1 as a possible D gene (6 bases). Trimming removed 0 bases from V and 12 bases from J, with 12 bases in between. Germline V gene lookup returns CDR1 SGHRS and CDR2 YFSETQ. The CDR3 sequence is 12 residues long. In DNA, the CDR3 is TGCGCCAGCAGCTTGGCGGCAGGGGAATCTTTCTTT. This codes for CASSLAAGESFF.

This clonotype occurred a few times. The chain has TRBV4-1 and TRBJ2-3; D might be TRBD1 (5 bases). This CDR3 region has 13 residues. The V gene lost 3 bases and the J gene lost 4 bases, with 8 bases spanning the gap. Germline V gene lookup returns CDR1 MGHRA and CDR2 YSYEKL. DNA of the CDR3: TGCGCCAGCAGCCAGTCGACAGCAGATACGCAGTATTTT. Protein sequence: CASSQSTADTQYF.

There are a few counts of this clonotype. This sequence joins TRBV20-1 and TRBJ1-5; 9 positions match TRBD1. CDR3 length: 15 residues. J was trimmed by 6 bases and V by 2 bases; bases with no gene match: 8. CDR1 is DFQATT, CDR2 SNEGSKA, per germline (reference sequence). The CDR3 DNA follows: TGCAGTGCTAGAATACAGGGGGCGCAAGGTCAGCCCCAGCATTTT. Protein sequence: CSARIQGAQGQPQHF.

The V and J genes are TRBV6-1 and TRBJ1-5, with 7 nucleotides matching TRBD1. V shed 5 bases and J 6 bases; nucleotides not matched to a gene: 10. The germline gives CDR1 MNHNS, CDR2 SASEGT. The CDR3 is 15 residues long. CDR3 residues: CASSWGQGGGQPQHF. In nucleotides, the CDR3 is TGTGCCAGCAGTTGGGGGCAGGGGGGAGGTCAGCCCCAGCATTTT.

The chain employs TRBV12-5 and TRBJ2-3; D remains ambiguous. CDR1 and CDR2 from the germline V gene are LGHNT and FRNRAP. The CDR3 extends over 15 amino acids. The V end lost 1 base, the J end lost 2 bases, and 10 bases lay between the germline ends. The CDR3 sequence is CASGLATHDTDTQYF. Here the CDR3 DNA reads TGTGCTAGTGGTTTGGCCACCCACGACACAGATACGCAGTATTTT.

This clonotype has ten or more counts. The chain recombines TRBV7-6 with TRBJ1-6; TRBD1 is a possible D gene (6 bases). The CDR3 length is 16 residues. Trimming removed 5 bases at V and 0 bases at J, with 11 bases between. Germline V gene lookup returns CDR1 SGHVS and CDR2 FNYEAQ. The CDR3 region is CASSPGVYSYNSPLHF. The CDR3 nucleotides read TGTGCCAGCAGCCCAGGGGTATACTCCTATAATTCACCCCTCCACTTT.

This clonotype was recorded many times. The V call is TRBV11-2, the J call TRBJ2-7, with a weak D call TRBD1 (6 bases). Per germline, CDR1 SGHAT and CDR2 FQNNGV. The CDR3 totals 14 residues. V dropped 7 bases and J dropped 1 base, with 14 bases sitting between them. The CDR3 DNA sequence: TGTGCCAGCACCGTGGACAGAACATCCTACGAGCAGTACGTC. As protein: CASTVDRTSYEQYV.